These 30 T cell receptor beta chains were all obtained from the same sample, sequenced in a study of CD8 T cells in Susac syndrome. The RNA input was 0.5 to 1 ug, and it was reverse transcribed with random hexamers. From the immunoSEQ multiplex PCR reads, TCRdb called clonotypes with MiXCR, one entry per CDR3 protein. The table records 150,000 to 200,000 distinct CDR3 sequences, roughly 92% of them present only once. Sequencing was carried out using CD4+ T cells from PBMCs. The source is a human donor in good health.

The CDR3 sequence: CASSPGRSTGELFF. The CDR3 nucleotides read TGCGCCAGCTCGCCGGGCAGGTCCACCGGGGAGCTGTTTTTT. This chain uses TRBV5-1 with TRBJ2-2; D uncertain. The V end lost 7 bases, the J end lost 4 bases, and 14 bases lay between the germline ends. The germline CDR1 and CDR2 sequences are SGHRS and YFSETQ. The CDR3 spans 14 residues.

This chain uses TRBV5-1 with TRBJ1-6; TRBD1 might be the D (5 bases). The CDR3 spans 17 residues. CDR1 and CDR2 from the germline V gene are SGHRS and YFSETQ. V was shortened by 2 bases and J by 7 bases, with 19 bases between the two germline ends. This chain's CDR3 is CASSLNPAQGGNSPLHF. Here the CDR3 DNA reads TGCGCCAGCAGCTTAAACCCCGCGCAGGGTGGAAATTCACCCCTCCACTTT.

The CDR3 DNA follows: TGTGCCAGTAGTTCACGGAACGCTGGGGCCAACGTCCTGACTTTC. This gives the protein CASSSRNAGANVLTF. The V and J genes are TRBV19 and TRBJ2-6; D not resolved. V lost 5 bases and J lost 2, with 10 bases in between. The length of the CDR3 is 15 residues. Germline V lookup: CDR1 LNHDA, CDR2 SQIVND (reference sequence).

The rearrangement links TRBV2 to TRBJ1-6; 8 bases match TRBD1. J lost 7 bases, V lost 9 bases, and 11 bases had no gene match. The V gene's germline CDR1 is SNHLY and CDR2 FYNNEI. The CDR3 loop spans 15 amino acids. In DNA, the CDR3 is TGTGCCAGTATATTTTTCACAGGGGGGAATTCACCCCTCCACTTT. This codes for CASIFFTGGNSPLHF.

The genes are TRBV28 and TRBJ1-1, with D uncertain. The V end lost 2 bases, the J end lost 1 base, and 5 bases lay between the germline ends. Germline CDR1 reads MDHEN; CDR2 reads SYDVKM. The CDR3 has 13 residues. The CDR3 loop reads CASSLLGNTEAFF. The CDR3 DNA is TGTGCCAGCAGTTTACTGGGGAACACTGAAGCTTTCTTT.

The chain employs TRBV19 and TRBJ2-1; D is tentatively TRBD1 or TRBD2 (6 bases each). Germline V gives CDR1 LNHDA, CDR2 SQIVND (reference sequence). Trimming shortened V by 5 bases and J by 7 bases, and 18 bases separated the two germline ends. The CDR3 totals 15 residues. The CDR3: CASSVGGLGGNEQFF. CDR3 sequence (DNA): TGTGCCAGTAGTGTGGGGGGCCTAGGAGGTAATGAGCAGTTCTTC.

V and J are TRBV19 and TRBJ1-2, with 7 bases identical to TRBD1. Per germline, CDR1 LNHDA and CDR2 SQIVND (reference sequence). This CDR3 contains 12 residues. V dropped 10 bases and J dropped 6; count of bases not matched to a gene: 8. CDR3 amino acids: CATSGGFHGYTF. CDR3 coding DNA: TGTGCCACCTCAGGGGGGTTTCATGGCTACACCTTC. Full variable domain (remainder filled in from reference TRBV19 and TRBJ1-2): DGGITQSPKYLFRKEGQNVTLSCEQNLNHDAMYWYRQDPGQGLRLIYYSQIVNDFQKGDIAEGYSVSREKKESFPLTVTSAQKNPTAFYLCATSGGFHGYTFGSGTRLTVV.

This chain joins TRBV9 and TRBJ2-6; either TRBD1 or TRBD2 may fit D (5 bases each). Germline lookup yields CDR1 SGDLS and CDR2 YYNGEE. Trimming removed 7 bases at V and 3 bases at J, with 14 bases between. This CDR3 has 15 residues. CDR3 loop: CASCAGALGANVLTF. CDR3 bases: TGTGCCAGCTGCGCCGGGGCGCTTGGGGCCAACGTCCTGACTTTC.

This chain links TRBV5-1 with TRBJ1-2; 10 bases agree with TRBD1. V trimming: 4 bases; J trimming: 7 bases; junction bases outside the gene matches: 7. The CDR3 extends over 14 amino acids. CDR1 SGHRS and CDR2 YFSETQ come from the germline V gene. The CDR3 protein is CASSARQGAFGYTF. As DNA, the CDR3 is TGCGCCAGCAGCGCCCGACAGGGGGCATTTGGCTACACCTTC.

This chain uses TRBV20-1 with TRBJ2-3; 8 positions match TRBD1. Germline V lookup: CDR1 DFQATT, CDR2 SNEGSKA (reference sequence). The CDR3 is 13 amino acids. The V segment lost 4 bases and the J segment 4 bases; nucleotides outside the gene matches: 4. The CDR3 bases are TGCAGTGCTACAGGGGGCGAAGCAGATACGCAGTATTTT. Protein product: CSATGGEADTQYF.

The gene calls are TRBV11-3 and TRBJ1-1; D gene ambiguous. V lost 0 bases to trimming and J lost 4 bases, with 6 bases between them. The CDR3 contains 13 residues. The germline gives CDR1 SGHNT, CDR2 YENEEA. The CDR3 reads CASSLDGSTEAFF. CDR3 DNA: TGTGCCAGCAGCTTAGACGGGAGCACTGAAGCTTTCTTT. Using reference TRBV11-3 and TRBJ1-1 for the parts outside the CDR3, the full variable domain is EAGVVQSPRYKIIEKKQPVAFWCNPISGHNTLYWYLQNLGQGPELLIRYENEEAVDDSQLPKDRFSAERLKGVDSTLKIQPAELGDSAVYLCASSLDGSTEAFFGQGTRLTVV.

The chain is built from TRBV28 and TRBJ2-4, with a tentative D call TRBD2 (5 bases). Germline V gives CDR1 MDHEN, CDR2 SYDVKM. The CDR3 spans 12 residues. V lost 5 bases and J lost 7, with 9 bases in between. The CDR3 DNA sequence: TGTGCCAGCAGTCGGGGAACGAACATTCAGTACTTC. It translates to CASSRGTNIQYF.

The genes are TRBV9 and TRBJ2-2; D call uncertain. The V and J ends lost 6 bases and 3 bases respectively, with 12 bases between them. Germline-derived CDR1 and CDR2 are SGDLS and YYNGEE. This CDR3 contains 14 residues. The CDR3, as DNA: TGTGCCAGCACCATCTCTCCCCACACCGGGGAGCTGTTTTTT. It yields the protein CASTISPHTGELFF.

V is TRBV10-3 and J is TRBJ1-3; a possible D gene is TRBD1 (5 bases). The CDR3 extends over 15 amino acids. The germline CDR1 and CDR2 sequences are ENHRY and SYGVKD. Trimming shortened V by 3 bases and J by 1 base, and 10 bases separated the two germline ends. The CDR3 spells CAISEGEKSGNTIYF. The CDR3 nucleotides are TGTGCCATCAGTGAAGGGGAGAAGTCTGGAAACACCATATATTTT.

The CDR3 DNA reads TGCAGCGTTGACACCGCGAACACCGGGGAGCTGTTTTTT. It yields the protein CSVDTANTGELFF. The chain is built from TRBV29-1 and TRBJ2-2; D is undetermined. This CDR3 region has 13 residues. Between the trimmed V and J ends, which lost 3 bases and 0 bases, there was a span of 5 bases. CDR1 and CDR2 (germline): SQVTM, ANQGSEA.

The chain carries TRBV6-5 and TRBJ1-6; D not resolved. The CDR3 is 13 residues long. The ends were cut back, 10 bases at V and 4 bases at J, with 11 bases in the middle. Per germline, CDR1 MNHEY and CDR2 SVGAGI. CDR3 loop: CATRTAYNSPLHF. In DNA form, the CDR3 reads TGTGCCACCCGGACTGCTTATAATTCACCCCTCCACTTT.

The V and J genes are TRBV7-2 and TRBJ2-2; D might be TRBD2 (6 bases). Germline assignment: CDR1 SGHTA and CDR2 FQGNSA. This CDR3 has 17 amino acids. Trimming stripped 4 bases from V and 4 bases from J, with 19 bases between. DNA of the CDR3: TGTGCCAGCAGCTCGGGGACTGTAGCTCGATTCACCGGGGAGCTGTTTTTT. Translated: CASSSGTVARFTGELFF.

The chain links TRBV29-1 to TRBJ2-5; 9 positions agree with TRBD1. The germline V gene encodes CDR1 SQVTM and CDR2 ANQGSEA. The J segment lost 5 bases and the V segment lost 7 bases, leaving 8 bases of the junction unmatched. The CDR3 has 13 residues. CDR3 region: CSARLQGAETQYF. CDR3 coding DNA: TGCAGCGCCCGACTACAGGGGGCCGAGACCCAGTACTTC.

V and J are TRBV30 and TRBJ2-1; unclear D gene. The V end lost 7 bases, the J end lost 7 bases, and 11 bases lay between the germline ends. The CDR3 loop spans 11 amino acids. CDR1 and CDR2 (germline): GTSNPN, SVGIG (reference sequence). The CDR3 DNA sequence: TGTGCCTCCCGACCGGAGAATGAGCAGTTCTTC. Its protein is CASRPENEQFF.

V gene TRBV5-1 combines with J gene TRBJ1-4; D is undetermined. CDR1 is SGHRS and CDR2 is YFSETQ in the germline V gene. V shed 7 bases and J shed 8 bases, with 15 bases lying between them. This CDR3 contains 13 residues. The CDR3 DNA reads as TGCGCCAGCTCGGGCTCCTCCCTGGAAAAACTGTTTTTT. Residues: CASSGSSLEKLFF.

Written as DNA, the CDR3 is TGTGCCACCTCGCACGACCTTAATGAGCAGTTCTTC. The encoded protein is CATSHDLNEQFF. The V gene is TRBV15, the J gene TRBJ2-1; D remains ambiguous. This CDR3 contains 12 residues. Germline CDR1 LNHNV, CDR2 YYDKDF (reference sequence). Deletions cut 8 bases from V and 7 bases from J, with 12 bases between.

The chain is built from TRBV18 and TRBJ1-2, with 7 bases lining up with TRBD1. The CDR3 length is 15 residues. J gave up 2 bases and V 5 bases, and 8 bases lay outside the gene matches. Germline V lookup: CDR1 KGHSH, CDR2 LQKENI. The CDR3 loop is CASSSNDRANYGYTF. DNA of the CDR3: TGTGCCAGCTCATCAAACGACAGGGCAAACTATGGCTACACCTTC.

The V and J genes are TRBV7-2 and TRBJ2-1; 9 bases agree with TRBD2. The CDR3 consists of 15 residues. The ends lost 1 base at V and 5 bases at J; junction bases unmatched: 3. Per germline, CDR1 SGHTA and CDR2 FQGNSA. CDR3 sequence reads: CASSLVVAGDNEQFF. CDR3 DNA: TGTGCCAGCAGCTTAGTAGTAGCGGGGGACAATGAGCAGTTCTTC.

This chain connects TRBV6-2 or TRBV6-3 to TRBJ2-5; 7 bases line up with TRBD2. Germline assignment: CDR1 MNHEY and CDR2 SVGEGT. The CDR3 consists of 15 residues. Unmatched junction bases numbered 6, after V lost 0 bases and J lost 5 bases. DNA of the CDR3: TGTGCCAGCAGTTACTCAGCGGGGTGGGGTGAGACCCAGTACTTC. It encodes CASSYSAGWGETQYF.

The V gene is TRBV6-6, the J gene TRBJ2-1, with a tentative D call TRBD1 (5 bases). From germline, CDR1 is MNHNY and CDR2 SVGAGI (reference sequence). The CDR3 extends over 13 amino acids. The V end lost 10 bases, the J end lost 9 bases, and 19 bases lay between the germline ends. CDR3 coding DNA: TGTGCCACCCTACGCCCCAGGGCCAGTGAGCAGTTCTTC. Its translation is CATLRPRASEQFF.

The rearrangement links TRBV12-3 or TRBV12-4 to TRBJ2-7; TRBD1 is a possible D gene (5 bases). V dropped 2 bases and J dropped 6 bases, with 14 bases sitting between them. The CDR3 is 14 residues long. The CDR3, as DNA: TGTGCCAGCAGTTTACCAGGGTTGGCTAGCGAGCAGTACTTC. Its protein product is CASSLPGLASEQYF.

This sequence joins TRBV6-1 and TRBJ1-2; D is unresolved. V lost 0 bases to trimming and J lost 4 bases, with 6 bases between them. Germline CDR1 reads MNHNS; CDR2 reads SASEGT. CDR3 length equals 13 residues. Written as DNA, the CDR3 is TGTGCCAGCAGTGAAGCGGGTAGCTATGGCTACACCTTC. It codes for CASSEAGSYGYTF.

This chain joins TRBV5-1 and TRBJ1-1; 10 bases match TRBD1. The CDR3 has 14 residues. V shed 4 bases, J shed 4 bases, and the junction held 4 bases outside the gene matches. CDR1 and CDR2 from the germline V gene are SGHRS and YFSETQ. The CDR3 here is CASSAGTGVTEAFF. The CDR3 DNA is TGCGCCAGCAGCGCGGGGACAGGGGTCACTGAAGCTTTCTTT.

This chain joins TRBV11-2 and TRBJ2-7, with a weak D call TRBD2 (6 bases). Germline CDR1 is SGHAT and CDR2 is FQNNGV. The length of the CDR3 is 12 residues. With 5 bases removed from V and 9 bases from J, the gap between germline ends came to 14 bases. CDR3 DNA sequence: TGTGCCAGCAGCACCCTACTAGCAGTGCAGTACTTC. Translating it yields CASSTLLAVQYF.

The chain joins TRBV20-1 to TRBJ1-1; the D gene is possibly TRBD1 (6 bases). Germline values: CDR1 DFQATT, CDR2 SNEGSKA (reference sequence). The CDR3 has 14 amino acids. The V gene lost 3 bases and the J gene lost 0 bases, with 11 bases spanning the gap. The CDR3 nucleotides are TGCAGTGCTAGTGCCGGGACAATGAACACTGAAGCTTTCTTT. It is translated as CSASAGTMNTEAFF.